These 25 T cell receptor beta chains share one sample of origin, sequenced in a study of cytomegalovirus exposure and HLA in healthy donors (dated by TCRdb to 2015 to 2018). To prepare the library, the immunoSEQ multiplex PCR assay was applied. For the multiplex PCR, a mixture combining 60 forward primers for TCR Vbeta segments and 13 reverse primers for TCR Jbeta segments was used. TCRdb retrieved this table from immuneACCESS and kept in-frame rearrangements only. Not all clones are present; in checked studies, unresolved V genes account for under half, and no reason is known for the remainder. The sample has some 120,000 clones on record, around three quarters of them singletons. The ten largest clones add up to 2.5% to 3% of the sample. Sequencing used PBMCs. These TCRs come from a man aged 30 to 45 in good health and CMV-seronegative.

The chain joins TRBV7-8 to TRBJ2-3, with TRBD2 identical over 13 bases. Per the germline V gene, CDR1 is SGHVS and CDR2 is FQNEAQ. This CDR3 spans 17 amino acids. With V trimmed by 4 bases and J by 3 bases, 7 bases remained unmatched. CDR3 residues: CASSSAGTSGTTDTQYF. Written as DNA, the CDR3 is TGTGCCAGCAGCTCCGCCGGGACTAGCGGGACGACAGATACGCAGTATTTT. Complete variable domain (other parts from reference TRBV7-8 and TRBJ2-3): GAGVSQSPRYKVAKRGQDVALRCDPISGHVSLFWYQQALGQGPEFLTYFQNEAQLDKSGLPSDRFFAERPEGSVSTLKIQRTQQEDSAVYLCASSSAGTSGTTDTQYFGPGTRLTVL.

The genes are TRBV7-2 and TRBJ1-2, with D possibly matching TRBD1 (6 bases). This CDR3 region has 14 residues. V was cut by 4 bases and J by 5 bases, with 14 bases left in between. The germline CDR1 and CDR2 sequences are SGHTA and FQGNSA. CDR3 loop: CASSSGQRSYGYTF. CDR3 in DNA: TGTGCCAGCAGCTCTGGACAGAGATCGTATGGCTACACCTTC.

The count of this clone is one. The rearrangement joins TRBV5-1 to TRBJ1-2, with D perhaps matching TRBD1 (6 bases). Trimming took 0 bases from V and 4 from J, leaving 22 bases between them. CDR3 length: 18 amino acids. Germline-derived CDR1 and CDR2 are SGHRS and YFSETQ. The CDR3 spells CASSLASLGGQGAYGYTF. CDR3 nucleotides: TGCGCCAGCAGCTTGGCTTCTCTCGGGGGGCAGGGTGCCTATGGCTACACCTTC.

This chain uses TRBV15 with TRBJ1-1; D is undetermined. V was trimmed by 3 bases and J by 4 bases, leaving 9 bases between them. Germline-derived CDR1 and CDR2 are LNHNV and YYDKDF (reference sequence). CDR3 length: 13 residues. CDR3 in amino acids: CATSRYTSTEAFF. In DNA form, the CDR3 reads TGTGCCACCAGCAGGTACACCTCCACTGAAGCTTTCTTT.

This clone was seen a single time. This chain joins TRBV6-6 and TRBJ2-5, with TRBD2 matching over 9 bases. V lost 6 bases, J lost 2 bases, and 10 bases stayed unmatched. CDR1 is MNHNY, CDR2 SVGAGI, per germline (reference sequence). The CDR3 consists of 16 residues. The CDR3 protein is CASSYQGAGGQETQYF. The CDR3 nucleotides read TGTGCCAGCAGCTATCAGGGAGCGGGAGGACAAGAGACCCAGTACTTC.

The rearrangement joins TRBV29-1 to TRBJ2-1; 9 nucleotides agree with TRBD1. Germline CDR1 reads SQVTM; CDR2 reads ANQGSEA. There are 14 residues in the CDR3. V lost 7 bases to trimming and J lost 2 bases; unmatched junction nucleotides: 6. In DNA form, the CDR3 reads TGCAGCGCAGGGACAGGGAACCCCTACAATGAGCAGTTCTTC. Translating it yields CSAGTGNPYNEQFF.

The CDR3, as DNA: TGCAGCGTTGGAGCACAGTGGGACACTGAAGCTTTCTTT. Encoded protein: CSVGAQWDTEAFF. The chain combines TRBV29-1 with TRBJ1-1; D is unclear. Germline V gene data show CDR1 as SQVTM and CDR2 as ANQGSEA. The CDR3 is 13 amino acids. Trimming pared 4 bases from V and 3 bases from J, leaving 12 bases between.

This chain links TRBV29-1 with TRBJ2-7; no definite D call. The CDR3 spans 11 residues. V was clipped by 2 bases and J by 2 bases, with 4 bases between them. From germline, CDR1 is SQVTM and CDR2 ANQGSEA. CDR3 sequence (DNA): TGCAGCGTTGAACTCCCCTACGAGCAGTACTTC. It specifies CSVELPYEQYF.

The chain is built from TRBV28 and TRBJ1-4; unclear D gene. The V end lost 6 bases, the J end lost 4 bases, and 15 bases lay between the germline ends. This CDR3 is built from 15 residues. Per the germline V gene, CDR1 is MDHEN and CDR2 is SYDVKM. CDR3 loop: CASRPVGVGNEKLFF. The CDR3 DNA reads as TGTGCCAGCAGACCCGTGGGAGTAGGTAATGAAAAACTGTTTTTT.

The genes are TRBV6-1 and TRBJ2-1; 7 bases agree with TRBD2. The V and J ends lost 5 bases and 7 bases, in that order; junction bases with no gene match: 8. CDR1 and CDR2 (germline): MNHNS, SASEGT. CDR3 length: 14 residues. This chain's CDR3 is CASSLRQGGNEQFF. In DNA form, the CDR3 reads TGTGCCAGCAGTCTGCGCCAGGGAGGGAATGAGCAGTTCTTC.

The rearrangement joins TRBV11-3 to TRBJ2-7, with TRBD2 as a possible D gene (6 bases). V lost 11 bases to trimming and J lost 5 bases, with 25 bases between them. The CDR3 contains 15 residues. Per germline, CDR1 SGHNT and CDR2 YENEEA. The CDR3 reads CASQRESGVGDEQYF. DNA for the CDR3: TGTGCCTCCCAAAGAGAGTCGGGGGTCGGTGACGAGCAGTACTTC.

V gene TRBV19 combines with J gene TRBJ1-5, with D perhaps matching TRBD1 (5 bases). V lost 4 bases, J lost 9 bases, and 16 bases lay in between. The germline gives CDR1 LNHDA, CDR2 SQIVND (reference sequence). The CDR3 consists of 14 residues. This CDR3 is CASSTGQGPRPQHF. In nucleotides, the CDR3 is TGTGCCAGTAGTACTGGGCAGGGCCCGAGGCCCCAGCATTTT.

This sequence joins TRBV11-2 and TRBJ2-7, with 7 bases fitting TRBD1. The V gene end was trimmed by 4 bases and the J gene end by 6 bases; junction bases not matched to a gene: 3. The CDR3 sequence is 12 residues long. From germline, CDR1 is SGHAT and CDR2 FQNNGV. CDR3 sequence: CASSSQGREQYF. Here the CDR3 DNA reads TGTGCCAGCAGCTCACAGGGGCGCGAGCAGTACTTC.

This rearrangement joins TRBV27 to TRBJ2-3; no definite D call. Trimming removed 2 bases at V and 2 bases at J, with 8 bases between. CDR1 and CDR2 from the germline V gene are MNHEY and SMNVEV (reference sequence). The CDR3 has 14 residues. The CDR3 is CASSLGGITDTQYF. The DNA of the CDR3 is TGTGCCAGCAGTTTAGGCGGAATCACAGATACGCAGTATTTT.

The CDR3 DNA follows: TGTGCCAGCAGCTTACAAGGGACAGTCCTTTATGGCTACACCTTC. Amino acids: CASSLQGTVLYGYTF. The chain has TRBV7-2 and TRBJ1-2; the match to TRBD1 covers 7 bases. CDR1 is SGHTA and CDR2 is FQGNSA in the germline V gene. After removal of 2 bases from V and 5 bases from J, the junction contained 8 bases not matched to a gene. The CDR3 has 15 amino acids.

The rearrangement uses TRBV15 and TRBJ2-7; D remains unclear. Trimming took off 11 bases at V and 6 bases at J, with 5 bases between the two ends. CDR3 length equals 8 residues. Germline V gene lookup returns CDR1 LNHNV and CDR2 YYDKDF (reference sequence). The CDR3 here is CARGEQYF. The CDR3, as DNA: TGTGCCCGAGGCGAGCAGTACTTC. The whole variable domain, remainder taken from reference TRBV15 and TRBJ2-7, is DAMVIQNPRYQVTQFGKPVTLSCSQTLNHNVMYWYQQKSSQAPKLLFHYYDKDFNNEADTPDNFQSRRPNTSFCFLDIRSPGLGDTAMYLCARGEQYFGPGTRLTVT.

The chain combines TRBV29-1 with TRBJ1-2; tentative D call: TRBD1 (6 bases). CDR3 size: 14 residues. Germline V CDR1 and CDR2: SQVTM, ANQGSEA. V was trimmed by 4 bases and J by 5 bases, leaving 17 bases between them. The CDR3 region is CSVASGTRSYGYTF. CDR3 coding DNA: TGCAGCGTTGCTTCCGGGACAAGATCGTATGGCTACACCTTC.

The sample holds one count of this clone. The chain joins TRBV29-1 to TRBJ2-3; D gene uncertain. The CDR3 sequence is 14 residues long. Germline V CDR1 and CDR2: SQVTM, ANQGSEA. V shed 2 bases and J shed 2 bases, with 11 bases lying between them. In DNA form, the CDR3 reads TGCAGCGTTGAAAAACAGCAGCTCACAGATACGCAGTATTTT. It encodes CSVEKQQLTDTQYF.

The chain carries TRBV2 and TRBJ2-1, with D possibly being TRBD2 (7 bases). Germline assignment: CDR1 SNHLY and CDR2 FYNNEI. The ends were cut back, 2 bases at V and 4 bases at J, with 18 bases in the middle. The CDR3 length is 17 residues. CDR3: CASSEMGGRKWYNEQFF. The CDR3 coding sequence is TGTGCCAGCAGTGAAATGGGGGGGCGTAAATGGTACAATGAGCAGTTCTTC.

V is TRBV5-1 and J is TRBJ2-1, with TRBD1 as a possible D gene (6 bases). The CDR3 has 14 residues. Germline lookup yields CDR1 SGHRS and CDR2 YFSETQ. V was pared by 0 bases and J by 8 bases, with 12 bases between. CDR3 in DNA: TGCGCCAGCAGCTTGGAGGGGGTAATCGATGAGCAGTTCTTC. It is translated as CASSLEGVIDEQFF.

This clone has only one observation. This chain uses TRBV18 with TRBJ2-7; 12 bases are shared with TRBD1. The CDR3 runs 15 residues. Germline CDR1 and CDR2: KGHSH and LQKENI. J gave up 3 bases and V 2 bases, and 2 bases lay outside the gene matches. The CDR3 coding sequence is TGTGCCAGCTCACCAGGGACAGGGGGCGGCTACGAGCAGTACTTC. Amino acids: CASSPGTGGGYEQYF.

The V call is TRBV7-3, the J call TRBJ2-3, with 13 nucleotides matching TRBD2. V lost 4 bases, J lost 4 bases, and 2 bases stayed unmatched. This CDR3 is 15 amino acids long. Germline lookup yields CDR1 SGHTA and CDR2 FQGTGA. CDR3 in DNA: TGTGCCAGCAGCTGGACTAGCGGGAGCCCAGATACGCAGTATTTT. Translated, it gives CASSWTSGSPDTQYF. The variable domain in full, with the rest retrieved from reference TRBV7-3 and TRBJ2-3, is GAGVSQTPSNKVTEKGKYVELRCDPISGHTALYWYRQSLGQGPEFLIYFQGTGAADDSGLPNDRFFAVRPEGSVSTLKIQRTERGDSAVYLCASSWTSGSPDTQYFGPGTRLTVL.

The chain links TRBV11-3 to TRBJ2-3; weak D call: TRBD2 (6 bases). This CDR3 is 16 amino acids long. The germline V and J ends were trimmed by 5 bases and 0 bases, with 15 bases remaining between them. Germline CDR1 and CDR2: SGHNT and YENEEA. In nucleotides, the CDR3 is TGTGCCAGCAGCATTGGGGACTTCTCTAGCACAGATACGCAGTATTTT. Its protein is CASSIGDFSSTDTQYF.

V is TRBV2 and J is TRBJ1-5; D is perhaps TRBD1 (6 bases). The V end lost 5 bases, the J end lost 12 bases, and 20 bases lay between the germline ends. The CDR3 has 14 amino acids. Germline V gene lookup returns CDR1 SNHLY and CDR2 FYNNEI. CDR3 loop: CASSYRDNGPYQHF. CDR3 in DNA: TGTGCCAGCAGTTACCGGGACAATGGACCGTACCAGCATTTT.

The V gene is TRBV5-1, the J gene TRBJ2-3; D is unclear. The ends were cut back, 1 base at V and 4 bases at J, with 13 bases in the middle. This CDR3 has 15 residues. The germline V gene encodes CDR1 SGHRS and CDR2 YFSETQ. The CDR3 nucleotides read TGCGCCAGCAGCTTGTCCCCCGCTGGCTCAGATACGCAGTATTTT. Amino acids: CASSLSPAGSDTQYF.